This TCR beta chain was sequenced in a study of T cells expressing NK-cell markers. About the study: HCMV seropositivity characterized seven of the eight sequenced donors, and seronegativity one.

5'RACE template switching with UMIs generated TCR beta cDNA. TCRdb reanalyzed the 5' RACE reads, giving one entry per CDR3 protein sequence and no DNA. This table lists approximately 550,000 distinct CDR3 sequences. The sequencing input was blood T cells: a sorted CD56 or NKG2C T cell subset, CD4+ or CD8+ T cells, or bulk PBMC T cells (not recorded which). The source is a man younger than 35 in good health.

CDR3 sequence: CASSLREGYNEQFF. The rearrangement links TRBV12-3 or TRBV12-4 to TRBJ2-1; the TCRdb call, TRBD2, lacks DNA for checking. This CDR3 is built from 14 residues.